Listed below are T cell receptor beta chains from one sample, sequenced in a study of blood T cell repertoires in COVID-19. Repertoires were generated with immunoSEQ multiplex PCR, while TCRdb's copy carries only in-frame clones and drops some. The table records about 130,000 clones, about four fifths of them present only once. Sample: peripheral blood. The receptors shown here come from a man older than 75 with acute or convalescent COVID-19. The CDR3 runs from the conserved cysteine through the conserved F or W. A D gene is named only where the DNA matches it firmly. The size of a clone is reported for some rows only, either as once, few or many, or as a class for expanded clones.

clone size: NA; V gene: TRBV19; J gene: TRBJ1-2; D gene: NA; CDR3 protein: CASSIGGNYGYTF; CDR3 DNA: TGTGCCAGTAGTATCGGGGGTAACTATGGCTACACCTTC
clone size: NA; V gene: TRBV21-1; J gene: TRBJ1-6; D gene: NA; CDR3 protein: CASSKGSGPTGGTGSYNSPLHF; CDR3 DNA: TGTGCCAGCAGCAAAGGGTCGGGCCCAACAGGGGGAACGGGCTCCTATAATTCACCCCTCCACTTT
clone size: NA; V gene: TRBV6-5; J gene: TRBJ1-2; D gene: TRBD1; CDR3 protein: CASSYSATGGYGYTF; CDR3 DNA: TGTGCCAGCAGTTACTCCGCGACAGGGGGCTATGGCTACACCTTC
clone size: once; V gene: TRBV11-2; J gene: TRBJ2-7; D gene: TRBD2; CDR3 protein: CASTARSGGGEQYF; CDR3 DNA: TGTGCCAGCACCGCAAGATCCGGGGGGGGCGAGCAGTACTTC
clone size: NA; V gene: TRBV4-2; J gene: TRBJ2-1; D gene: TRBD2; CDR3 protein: CASSQDLFIGGGPSFF; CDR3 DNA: TGTGCCAGCAGCCAAGATCTATTTATTGGCGGGGGGCCGTCCTTCTTC
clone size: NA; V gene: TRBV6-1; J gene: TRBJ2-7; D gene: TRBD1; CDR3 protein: CASSESYLGQFDEQYF; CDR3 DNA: TGTGCCAGCAGTGAGAGCTACTTGGGACAGTTCGACGAGCAGTACTTC
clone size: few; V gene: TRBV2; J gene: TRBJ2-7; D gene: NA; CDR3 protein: CASSVTFGPYEQYF; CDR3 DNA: TGTGCCAGCAGTGTGACTTTCGGCCCCTACGAGCAGTACTTC
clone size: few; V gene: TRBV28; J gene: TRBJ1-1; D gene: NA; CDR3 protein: CASSPFVVTTRGWKNTEAFF; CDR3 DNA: TGTGCCAGCAGTCCTTTTGTTGTCACTACCCGGGGGTGGAAGAACACTGAAGCTTTCTTT
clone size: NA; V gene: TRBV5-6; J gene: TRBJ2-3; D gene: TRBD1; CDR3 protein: CASSARGRDTDTQYF; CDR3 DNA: TGTGCCAGCAGCGCCAGGGGGCGCGACACAGATACGCAGTATTTT
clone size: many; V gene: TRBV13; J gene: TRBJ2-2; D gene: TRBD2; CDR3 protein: CASSLASGAGTGELFF; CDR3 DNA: TGTGCCAGCAGCTTAGCTAGCGGGGCGGGCACCGGGGAGCTGTTTTTT
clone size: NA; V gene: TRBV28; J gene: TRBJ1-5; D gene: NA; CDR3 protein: CASSSGDISQPQHF; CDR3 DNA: TGTGCCAGCAGCTCAGGGGATATCAGTCAGCCCCAGCATTTT
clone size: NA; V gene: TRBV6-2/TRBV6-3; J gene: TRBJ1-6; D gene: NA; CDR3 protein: CASSYPTGSSPLHF; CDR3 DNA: TGTGCCAGCAGTTACCCTACAGGGAGCTCACCCCTCCACTTT
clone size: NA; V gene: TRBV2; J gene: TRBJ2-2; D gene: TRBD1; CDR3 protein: CASRVTGRGAGELFF; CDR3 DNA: TGTGCCAGCAGAGTGACAGGGAGAGGGGCCGGGGAGCTGTTTTTT
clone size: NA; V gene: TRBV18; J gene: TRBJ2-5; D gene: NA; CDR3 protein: CASSPTGMQETQYF; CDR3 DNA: TGTGCCAGCTCACCAACCGGGATGCAAGAGACCCAGTACTTC
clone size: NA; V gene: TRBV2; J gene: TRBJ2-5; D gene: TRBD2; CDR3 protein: CASSETAQLAGQETQYF; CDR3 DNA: TGTGCCAGCAGTGAAACCGCACAACTAGCGGGTCAAGAGACCCAGTACTTC
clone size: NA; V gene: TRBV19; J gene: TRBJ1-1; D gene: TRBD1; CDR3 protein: CASTDVYRGQNEAFF; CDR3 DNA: TGTGCCAGTACCGATGTGTACAGGGGGCAGAATGAAGCTTTCTTT
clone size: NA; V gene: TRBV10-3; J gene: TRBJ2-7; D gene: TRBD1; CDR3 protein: CAISDKTGTALREQYF; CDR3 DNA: TGTGCCATCAGTGACAAGACCGGGACAGCTCTACGAGAGCAGTACTTC
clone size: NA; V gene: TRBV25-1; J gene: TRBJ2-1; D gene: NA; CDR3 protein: CASSESGALYNEQFF; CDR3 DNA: TGTGCCAGCAGTGAATCAGGGGCACTCTACAATGAGCAGTTCTTC
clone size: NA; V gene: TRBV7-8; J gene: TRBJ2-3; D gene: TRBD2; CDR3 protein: CASSTKRGGQSDTQYF; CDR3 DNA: TGTGCCAGCAGCACAAAGCGGGGGGGCCAGTCAGATACGCAGTATTTT
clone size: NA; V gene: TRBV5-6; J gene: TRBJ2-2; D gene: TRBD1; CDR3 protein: CASRSRGHYTGELFF; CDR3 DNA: TGTGCCAGCAGAAGTAGGGGGCATTACACCGGGGAGCTGTTTTTT
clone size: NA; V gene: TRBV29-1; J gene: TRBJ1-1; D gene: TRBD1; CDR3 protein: CSVVEGARTEAFF; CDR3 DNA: TGCAGCGTTGTAGAGGGGGCGCGAACTGAAGCTTTCTTT
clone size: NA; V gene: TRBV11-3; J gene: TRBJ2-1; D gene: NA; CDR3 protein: CASSLNVVDEQFF; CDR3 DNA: TGTGCCAGCAGCTTAAACGTAGTAGATGAGCAGTTCTTC
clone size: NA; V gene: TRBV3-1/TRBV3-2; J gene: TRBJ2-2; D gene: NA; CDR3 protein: CASSQGSGSTGELFF; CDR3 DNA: TGTGCCAGCAGCCAAGGATCGGGATCCACCGGGGAGCTGTTTTTT
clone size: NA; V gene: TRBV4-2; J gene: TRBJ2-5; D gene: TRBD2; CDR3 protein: CASSQELAGGPKTQYF; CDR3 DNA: TGTGCCAGCAGCCAAGAACTAGCGGGGGGGCCGAAGACCCAGTACTTC
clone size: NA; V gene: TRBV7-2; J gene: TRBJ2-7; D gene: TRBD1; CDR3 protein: CASSPSLTGEVGEQYF; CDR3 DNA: TGTGCCAGCAGCCCTTCACTAACAGGGGAAGTCGGCGAGCAGTACTTC
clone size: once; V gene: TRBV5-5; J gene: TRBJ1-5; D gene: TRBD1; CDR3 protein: CASSLEVPGQGVQPQHF; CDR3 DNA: TGTGCCAGCAGCTTGGAAGTCCCGGGACAGGGCGTTCAGCCCCAGCATTTT
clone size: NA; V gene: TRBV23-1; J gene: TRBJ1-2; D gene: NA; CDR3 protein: CASSQGSEGTLNYGYTF; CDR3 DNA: TGCGCCAGCAGTCAAGGGTCGGAGGGGACCTTAAACTATGGCTACACCTTC
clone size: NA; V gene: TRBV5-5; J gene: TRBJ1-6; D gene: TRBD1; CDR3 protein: CASSLGDRGSVGSPLHF; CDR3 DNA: TGTGCCAGCAGCTTGGGGGACAGGGGGTCGGTTGGTTCACCCCTCCACTTT
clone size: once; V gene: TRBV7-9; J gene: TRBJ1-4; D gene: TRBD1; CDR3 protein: CASSLGQNNEKLFF; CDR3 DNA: TGTGCCAGCAGCTTGGGACAGAATAATGAAAAACTGTTTTTT
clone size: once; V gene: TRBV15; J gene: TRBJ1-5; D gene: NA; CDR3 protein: CATSRAGSRQPQHF; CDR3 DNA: TGTGCCACCAGCAGAGCGGGTTCACGTCAGCCCCAGCATTTT
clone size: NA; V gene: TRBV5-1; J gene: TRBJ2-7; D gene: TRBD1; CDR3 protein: CASSLWDREYEQYF; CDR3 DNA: TGCGCCAGCAGCTTATGGGACAGGGAATACGAGCAGTACTTC
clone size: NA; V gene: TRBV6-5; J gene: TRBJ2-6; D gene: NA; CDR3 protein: CASRSSGANVLTF; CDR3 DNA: TGTGCCAGTCGCAGCTCTGGGGCCAACGTCCTGACTTTC
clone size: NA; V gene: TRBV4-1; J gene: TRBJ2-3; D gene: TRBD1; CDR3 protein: CASSQEDRGGDTQYF; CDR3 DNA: TGCGCCAGCAGCCAAGAAGACAGGGGGGGAGATACGCAGTATTTT
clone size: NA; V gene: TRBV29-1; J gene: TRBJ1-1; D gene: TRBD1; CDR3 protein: CSVVGTVNTEAFF; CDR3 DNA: TGCAGCGTCGTAGGGACAGTGAACACTGAAGCTTTCTTT
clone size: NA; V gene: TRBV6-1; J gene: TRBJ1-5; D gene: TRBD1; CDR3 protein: CASSVPSGTGDNQPQHF; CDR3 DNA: TGTGCCAGCAGTGTACCCTCTGGGACAGGAGACAATCAGCCCCAGCATTTT
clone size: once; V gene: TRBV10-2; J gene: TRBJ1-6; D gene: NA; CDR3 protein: CASSESVSSYNSPLHF; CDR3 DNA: TGCGCCAGCAGTGAGTCGGTGAGCTCCTATAATTCACCCCTCCACTTT
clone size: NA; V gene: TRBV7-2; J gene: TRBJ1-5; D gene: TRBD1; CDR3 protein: CASSTQGGDQPQHF; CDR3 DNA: TGTGCCAGCAGCACACAGGGGGGGGATCAGCCCCAGCATTTT
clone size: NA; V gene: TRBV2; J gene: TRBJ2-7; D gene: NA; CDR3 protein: CASSVTYEQYF; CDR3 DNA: TGTGCCAGCAGTGTCACCTACGAGCAGTACTTC
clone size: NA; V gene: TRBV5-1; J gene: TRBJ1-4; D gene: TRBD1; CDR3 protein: CASSLDGTAGVGLFF; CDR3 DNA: TGCGCCAGCAGCTTGGATGGGACAGCAGGGGTAGGGCTGTTTTTT
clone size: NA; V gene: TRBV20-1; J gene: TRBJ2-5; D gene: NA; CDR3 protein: CSAPLVGPQYF; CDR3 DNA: TGCAGTGCTCCCCTCGTCGGTCCCCAGTACTTC
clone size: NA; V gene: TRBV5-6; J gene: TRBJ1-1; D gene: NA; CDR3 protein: CASSSTIARASNTEAFF; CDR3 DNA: TGTGCCAGCAGCTCGACAATCGCCAGGGCTTCGAACACTGAAGCTTTCTTT
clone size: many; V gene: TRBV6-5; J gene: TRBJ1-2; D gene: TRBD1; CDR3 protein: CASKMMGQSNYGYTF; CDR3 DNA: TGTGCCAGCAAAATGATGGGACAGTCAAACTATGGCTACACCTTC
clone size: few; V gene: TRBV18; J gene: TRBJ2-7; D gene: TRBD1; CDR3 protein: CASSPRDSSSYEQYF; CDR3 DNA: TGTGCCAGCTCACCACGGGACAGTAGCTCCTACGAGCAGTACTTC
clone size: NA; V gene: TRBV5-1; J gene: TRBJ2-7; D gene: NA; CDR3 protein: CASSLQGYEQYF; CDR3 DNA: TGCGCCAGCAGCTTGCAGGGCTACGAGCAGTACTTC
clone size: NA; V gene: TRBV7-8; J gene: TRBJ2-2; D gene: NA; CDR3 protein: CASSNGRRNTGELFF; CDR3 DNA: TGTGCCAGCTCTAATGGGCGTCGAAACACCGGGGAGCTGTTTTTT
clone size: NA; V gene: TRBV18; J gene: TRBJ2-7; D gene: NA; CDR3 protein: CASSTDSVGEQYF; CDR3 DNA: TGTGCCAGCTCAACGGACAGCGTGGGTGAGCAGTACTTC
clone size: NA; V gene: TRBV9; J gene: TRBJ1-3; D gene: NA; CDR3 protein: CASSVGQSPGNTIYF; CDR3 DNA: TGTGCCAGCAGCGTAGGGCAGTCCCCTGGAAACACCATATATTTT
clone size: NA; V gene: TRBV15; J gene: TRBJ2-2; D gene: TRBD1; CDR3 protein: CATSRGGGGTGGTGELFF; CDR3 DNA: TGTGCCACCAGCAGAGGAGGGGGAGGGACAGGGGGCACCGGGGAGCTGTTTTTT
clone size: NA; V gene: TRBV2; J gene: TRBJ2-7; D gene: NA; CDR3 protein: CASSGGLVQYF; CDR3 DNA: TGTGCCAGCAGTGGTGGACTCGTGCAGTACTTC
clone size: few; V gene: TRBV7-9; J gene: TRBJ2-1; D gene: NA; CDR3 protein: CASSYSLGDEQFF; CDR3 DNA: TGTGCCAGCAGCTATTCGCTAGGGGATGAGCAGTTCTTC
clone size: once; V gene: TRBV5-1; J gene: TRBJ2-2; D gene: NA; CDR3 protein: CASSADRRNSGELFF; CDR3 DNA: TGCGCCAGCAGCGCCGACAGGCGGAACTCCGGGGAGCTGTTTTTT